The T cell receptor beta chain under discussion was sequenced for a study of blood T cell repertoires in COVID-19. Across the whole study: In each case, the material was cDNA or gDNA derived from T cells, B-cell-depleted T cells, or PBMCs.

Method: immunoSEQ multiplex PCR; TCRdb's copy keeps in-frame clones and lacks some. The data show just over 95,000 clones, over 80% seen once. V lost 8 bases and J lost 5, with 16 bases in between. Germline V gives CDR1 LNHDA, CDR2 SQIVND (reference sequence). The CDR3 extends over 13 amino acids. The chain employs TRBV19 and TRBJ2-7, with a possible D match to TRBD1 (6 bases). Sequencing used peripheral blood. This clonotype originated in a man of 80 years or more with acute or convalescent COVID-19. The CDR3 reads CASGDRPGDEQYF. CDR3 coding DNA: TGTGCCAGTGGAGACAGGCCAGGCGACGAGCAGTACTTC.